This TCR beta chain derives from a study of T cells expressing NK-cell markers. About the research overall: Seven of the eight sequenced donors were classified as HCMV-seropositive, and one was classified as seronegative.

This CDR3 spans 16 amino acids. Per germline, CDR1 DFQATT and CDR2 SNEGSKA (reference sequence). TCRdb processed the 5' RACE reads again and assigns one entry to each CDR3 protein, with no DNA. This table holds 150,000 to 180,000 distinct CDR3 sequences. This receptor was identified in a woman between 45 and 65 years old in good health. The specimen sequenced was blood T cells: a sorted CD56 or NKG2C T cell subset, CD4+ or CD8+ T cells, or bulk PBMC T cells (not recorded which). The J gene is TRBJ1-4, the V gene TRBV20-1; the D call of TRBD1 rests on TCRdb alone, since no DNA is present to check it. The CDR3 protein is CSAREPYRVTNEKLFF.